This T cell receptor beta chain emerged from a study of cytomegalovirus exposure and HLA in healthy donors. 60 Vbeta and 13 Jbeta primers were used in PCR. This table comes from immunoSEQ multiplex PCR, and its TCRdb copy is limited to in-frame clones, with some not included. The sample contains around 250,000 clones, about 86% of which appear only once. The sequence came from a woman aged 55-70 years in good health and CMV-seropositive. Sequencing input: PBMCs.

CDR3 loop: CASSLGDRVAYEQYF. CDR3 nucleotide sequence: TGCGCCAGCAGCTTGGGTGACAGGGTAGCCTACGAGCAGTACTTC. The chain recombines TRBV5-1 with TRBJ2-5; 7 nucleotides line up with TRBD1. The J call may be in error: the DNA end matches TRBJ2-7 better. The CDR3 sequence is 15 residues long. Germline CDR1 and CDR2: SGHRS and YFSETQ.